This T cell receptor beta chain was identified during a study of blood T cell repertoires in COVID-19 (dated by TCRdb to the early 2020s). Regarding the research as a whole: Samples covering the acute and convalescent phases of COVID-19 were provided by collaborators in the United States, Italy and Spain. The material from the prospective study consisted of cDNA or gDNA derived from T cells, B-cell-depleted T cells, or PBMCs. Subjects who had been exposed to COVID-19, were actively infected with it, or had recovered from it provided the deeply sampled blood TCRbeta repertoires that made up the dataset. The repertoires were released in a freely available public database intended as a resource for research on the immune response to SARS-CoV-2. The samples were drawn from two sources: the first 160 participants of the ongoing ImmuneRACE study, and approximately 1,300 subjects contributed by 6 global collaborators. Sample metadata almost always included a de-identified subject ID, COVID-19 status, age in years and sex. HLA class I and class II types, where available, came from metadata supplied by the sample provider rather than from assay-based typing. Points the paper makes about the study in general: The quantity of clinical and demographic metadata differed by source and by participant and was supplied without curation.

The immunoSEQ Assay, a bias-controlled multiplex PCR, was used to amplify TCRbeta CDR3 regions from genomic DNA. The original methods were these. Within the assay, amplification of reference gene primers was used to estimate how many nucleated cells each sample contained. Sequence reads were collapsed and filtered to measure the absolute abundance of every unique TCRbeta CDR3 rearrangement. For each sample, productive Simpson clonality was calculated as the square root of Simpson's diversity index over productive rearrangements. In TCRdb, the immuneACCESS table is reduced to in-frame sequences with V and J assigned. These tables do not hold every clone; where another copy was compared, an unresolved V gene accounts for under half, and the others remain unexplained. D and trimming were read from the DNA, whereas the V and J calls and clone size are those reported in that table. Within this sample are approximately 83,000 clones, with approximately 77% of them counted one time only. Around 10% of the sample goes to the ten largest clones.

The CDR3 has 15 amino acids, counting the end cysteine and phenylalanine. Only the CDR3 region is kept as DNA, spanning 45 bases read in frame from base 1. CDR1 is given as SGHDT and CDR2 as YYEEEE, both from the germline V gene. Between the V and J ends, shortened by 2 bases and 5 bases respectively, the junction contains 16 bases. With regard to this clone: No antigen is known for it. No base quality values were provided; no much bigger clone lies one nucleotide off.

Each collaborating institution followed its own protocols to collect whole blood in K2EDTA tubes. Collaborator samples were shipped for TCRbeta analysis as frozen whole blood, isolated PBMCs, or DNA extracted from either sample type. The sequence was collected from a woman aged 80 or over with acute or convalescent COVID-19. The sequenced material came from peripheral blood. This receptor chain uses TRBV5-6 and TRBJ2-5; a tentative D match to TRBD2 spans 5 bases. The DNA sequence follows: TGTGCCAGCAGCTTACTAGACTACGCCGGGGAGACCCAGTACTTC. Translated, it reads CASSLLDYAGETQYF.